This passage covers 17 T cell receptor beta chains from one sample sequenced in a study of blood T cells in healthy people across ages. The authors ran a second PCR of roughly 6 to 12 cycles using a sample-barcoded 5' primer and a J-beta primer mix. MiXCR, run by TCRdb on the 5' RACE reads, gives a single entry per CDR3 protein. The data hold 1.5 million to 2 million distinct CDR3 sequences, with around 35% observed a single time. The material sequenced was blood. These receptor sequences come from a woman aged 30 to 39 in good health.

This clonotype was detected many times. The chain is built from TRBV20-1 and TRBJ1-1, with D perhaps TRBD1 (5 bases). The CDR3 covers 13 residues. V was shortened by 4 bases and J by 2 bases, with 11 bases between the two germline ends. Germline CDR1 and CDR2: DFQATT and SNEGSKA (reference sequence). CDR3 in amino acids: CSATFQGNTEAFF. The DNA for the CDR3 is TGCAGTGCTACATTTCAGGGAAACACTGAAGCTTTCTTT.

In the case of this clonotype: A junction end diverges from the germline sequence, so it may reflect a read error. This chain uses TRBV7-6 with TRBJ2-7; 13 bases match TRBD2. Germline V lookup: CDR1 SGHVS, CDR2 FNYEAQ. The CDR3 runs to 15 residues. The CDR3 nucleotides read TGTACCAGCAACTTGGGACTAGCGGGGTCCTACGAGCAGTACTTC. Its protein is CTSNLGLAGSYEQYF.

J is TRBJ2-1 and V is TRBV9; 7 bases align to TRBD2. The J segment lost 1 base and the V segment lost 0 bases, leaving 13 bases of the junction unmatched. CDR1 and CDR2 (germline): SGDLS, YYNGEE. The CDR3 is made up of 19 amino acids. CDR3 residues: CASSVVGSGSPWSYNEQFF. For the CDR3, the DNA is TGTGCCAGCAGCGTAGTGGGTAGCGGGTCCCCCTGGTCCTACAATGAGCAGTTCTTC.

Worth noting for this clonotype: This clone may be a read error of a much larger clone one base away. V is TRBV10-3 and J is TRBJ2-1, with 9 bases that match TRBD1. Trimming at V came to 10 bases and at J to 5 bases, leaving 12 bases not matched to a gene. This CDR3 region has 15 residues. CDR1 is ENHRY, CDR2 SYGVKD, per germline. This CDR3 is CATLASQGADNEQFF. The CDR3 DNA reads TGTGCCACCCTAGCATCACAGGGGGCGGACAATGAGCAGTTCTTC.

The V and J genes are TRBV3-1 and TRBJ1-2; TRBD1 matches at 7 bases. The CDR3 runs to 14 residues. V dropped 5 bases and J dropped 3; count of bases not matched to a gene: 6. Germline CDR1 is LGHDT and CDR2 is YNNKEL (reference sequence). CDR3 nucleotide sequence: TGTGCCAGCAGCGCGAAGGACAGGTACTATGGCTACACCTTC. Its protein is CASSAKDRYYGYTF.

This clonotype was counted only a few times. At one end, the junction sequence differs from germline, possibly due to a read error. The V call is TRBV6-6, the J call TRBJ1-4, with D uncertain. Germline CDR1 is MNHNY and CDR2 is SVGAGI (reference sequence). This CDR3 spans 15 amino acids. The CDR3: CACSPGDATNEKLFF. The CDR3 nucleotides read TGTGCCTGCAGTCCCGGGGATGCAACTAATGAAAAACTGTTTTTT.

A note on this clonotype: At one boundary the junction diverges from the germline segment, which might be a read error. The V call is TRBV11-2, the J call TRBJ2-5; 10 bases match TRBD2. Germline V lookup: CDR1 SGHAT, CDR2 FQNNGV. The CDR3 spans 18 residues. The DNA for the CDR3 is TGTGCCAGTAGCTTAACTAGCGGGAAACGCCGCTATCAAGAGACCCAGTACTTC. This sequence encodes CASSLTSGKRRYQETQYF. Filled out from reference TRBV11-2 and TRBJ2-5, the complete variable domain reads EAGVAQSPRYKIIEKRQSVAFWCNPISGHATLYWYQQILGQGPKLLIQFQNNGVVDDSQLPKDRFSAERLKGVDSTLKIQPAKLEDSAVYLCASSLTSGKRRYQETQYFGPGTRLLVL.

The J gene is TRBJ2-7, the V gene TRBV5-5; tentative D call: TRBD1 (5 bases). This CDR3 contains 16 residues. With 1 base removed from V and 4 bases from J, the gap between germline ends came to 18 bases. Germline V lookup: CDR1 SGHKS, CDR2 YYEKEE (reference sequence). The CDR3 nucleotides are TGTGCCAGCAGCTTGTATGGGGAATGGGGCGAATACGAGCAGTACTTC. It codes for CASSLYGEWGEYEQYF.

The genes are TRBV6-5 and TRBJ2-5; maybe TRBD2 (7 bases). Per the germline V gene, CDR1 is MNHEY and CDR2 is SVGAGI. The length of the CDR3 is 15 residues. CDR3 sequence: CVSRQGTTSYNEQYF. CDR3 bases: TGTGTCTCGCGCCAGGGGACTACATCCTACAATGAGCAGTACTTC.

This chain connects TRBV20-1 to TRBJ1-2; weak D call: TRBD1 (5 bases). The ends were cut back, 2 bases at V and 8 bases at J, with 18 bases in the middle. This CDR3 has 14 residues. Germline assignment: CDR1 DFQATT and CDR2 SNEGSKA (reference sequence). The CDR3 sequence is CSARSDSESGGYTF. CDR3 sequence (DNA): TGCAGTGCTAGAAGCGACAGCGAGAGCGGGGGCTACACCTTC.

This clonotype was counted only a few times. The chain joins TRBV21-1 to TRBJ2-5; the D call of TRBD1 is as the table states it, not checked on the DNA. TRBV21-1 is a pseudogene segment. This CDR3 contains 14 residues. Here the CDR3 reads CASSNWGDSKTQYF. The CDR3 DNA reads TGTGCCAGCAGCAATTGGGGGGATTCGAAGACCCAGTACTTC.

This clonotype has at least ten counts. This rearrangement joins TRBV10-3 to TRBJ2-7; 8 bases align to TRBD1. The V gene end was trimmed by 6 bases and the J gene end by 5 bases; junction bases not matched to a gene: 9. CDR3 length equals 14 residues. Germline-derived CDR1 and CDR2 are ENHRY and SYGVKD. The CDR3 here is CAIRTDRVANEQYF. The CDR3 coding sequence is TGTGCCATCAGGACGGACAGGGTGGCAAACGAGCAGTACTTC.

The sample holds many counts of this clonotype. V is TRBV5-1 and J is TRBJ2-1; perhaps TRBD2 as D (5 bases). V was cut by 3 bases and J by 8 bases, with 12 bases left in between. The CDR3 spans 13 residues. CDR1 is SGHRS, CDR2 YFSETQ, per germline. The CDR3 sequence: CASSSLTRYEQFF. The CDR3 nucleotides read TGCGCCAGCAGCTCACTTACTAGGTATGAGCAGTTCTTC.

This clonotype has a single count. Written as DNA, the CDR3 is TGTGCCAGCAGTTTATCGCCGGGAGGGGGGAAGTACTTC. This codes for CASSLSPGGGKYF. This chain links TRBV27 with TRBJ2-5; 8 nucleotides align to TRBD2. The junction had 6 bases not matched to a gene; V was cut back by 0 bases and J by 12 bases. This CDR3 region has 13 residues. Looked up from germline, CDR1 is MNHEY and CDR2 is SMNVEV (reference sequence).

V usage is TRBV7-9 and J usage is TRBJ2-7; D might be TRBD1 or TRBD2, each matching 5 bases. Germline V lookup: CDR1 SEHNR, CDR2 FQNEAQ (reference sequence). Trimming stripped 9 bases from V and 2 bases from J, with 11 bases between. The CDR3 extends over 12 amino acids. DNA of the CDR3: TGTGCCAGTGGACGGGACCCCTACGAGCAGTACTTC. It encodes CASGRDPYEQYF.

The chain couples TRBV7-9 to TRBJ2-7; 8 bases are shared with TRBD2. V was pared by 4 bases and J by 5 bases, with 7 bases of the junction left unmatched. Per germline, CDR1 SEHNR and CDR2 FQNEAQ (reference sequence). The CDR3 sequence is 14 residues long. CDR3 DNA sequence: TGTGCCAGCAGCTGGGGGGCGGGGGGCAACGAGCAGTACTTC. It encodes CASSWGAGGNEQYF.

In this sample, this clonotype turned up once. The chain joins TRBV6-1 to TRBJ1-4; TRBD1 might be the D (5 bases). The CDR3 totals 15 residues. Trimming left V 5 bases short and J 5 bases short, with 15 bases between. CDR1 is MNHNS, CDR2 SASEGT, per germline. The CDR3 coding sequence is TGTGCCAGCAGTACCCGGGACTTCCAAAATGAAAAACTGTTTTTT. It yields the protein CASSTRDFQNEKLFF.